This entry describes one T cell receptor beta chain. Its antigen is still unknown. The sample's time point: baseline, week 1 (first vaccination visit). Treatment described: pre-vaccination baseline after standard-of-care therapy. Astrocytomas that were new, WHO grade 3 or 4, IDH1-mutant and ATRX-lost were present in the donors. Repertoires were generated with immunoSEQ multiplex PCR, while TCRdb's copy carries only in-frame clones and drops some. The repertoire holds approximately 70,000 clones, with 70% to 80% as singletons. Germline-derived CDR1 and CDR2 are WNHNN and SYGVQD (reference sequence). Losses at the gene ends were 6 bases for V and 4 bases for J; bases not matched to a gene: 0. The length of the CDR3 is 12 residues. The data originate from a study of a mutant IDH1 vaccine in newly diagnosed glioma. Study as a whole: Earlier therapy was either radiotherapy, temozolomide, or both, and most got both. Study-level results: In 90% to 95% of patients, immune responses induced by the vaccine occurred. Pseudoprogression appeared unlinked to shifts in leading peripheral T cell clonotypes.

The chain couples TRBV10-1 to TRBJ2-1; 7 positions match TRBD1. This sample comprised PBMCs, obtained from a glioma patient treated with radiotherapy, temozolomide or both. The receptor's source is a middle-aged man with glioma. In DNA, the CDR3 is TGCGCCAGCAGGACAGGGTACAATGAGCAGTTCTTC. It codes for CASRTGYNEQFF.